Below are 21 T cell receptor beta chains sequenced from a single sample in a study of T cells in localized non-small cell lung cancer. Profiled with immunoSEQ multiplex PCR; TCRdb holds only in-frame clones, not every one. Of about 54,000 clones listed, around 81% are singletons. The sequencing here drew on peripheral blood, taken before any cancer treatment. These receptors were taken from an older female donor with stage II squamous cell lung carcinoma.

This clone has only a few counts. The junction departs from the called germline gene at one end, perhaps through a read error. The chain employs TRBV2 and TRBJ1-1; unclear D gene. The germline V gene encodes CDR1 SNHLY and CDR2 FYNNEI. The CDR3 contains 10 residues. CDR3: CASRAGIHQF. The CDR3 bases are TGTGCCAGCAGGGCAGGAATTCATCAATTT.

The CDR3 DNA reads as TGTGCCATCAGTGAGGAGCCACCACAGGGGATAGCCAAAAACATTCAGTACTTC. Its translation: CAISEEPPQGIAKNIQYF. The chain is built from TRBV10-3 and TRBJ2-4; 7 nucleotides align to TRBD1. CDR1 and CDR2 from the germline V gene are ENHRY and SYGVKD. CDR3 size: 18 residues. V shed 2 bases and J 0 bases; nucleotides not matched to a gene: 10.

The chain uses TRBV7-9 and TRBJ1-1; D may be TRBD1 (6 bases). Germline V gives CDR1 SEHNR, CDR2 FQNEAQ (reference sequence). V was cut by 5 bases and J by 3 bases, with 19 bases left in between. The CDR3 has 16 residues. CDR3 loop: CASSPSTGSMYTEAFF. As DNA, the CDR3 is TGTGCCAGCAGCCCGTCGACAGGATCCATGTACACTGAAGCTTTCTTT.

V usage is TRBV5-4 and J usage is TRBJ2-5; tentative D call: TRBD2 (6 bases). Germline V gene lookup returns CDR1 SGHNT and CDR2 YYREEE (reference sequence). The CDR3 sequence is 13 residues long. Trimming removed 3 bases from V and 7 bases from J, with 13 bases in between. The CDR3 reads CASSSSGVVTQYF. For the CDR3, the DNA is TGTGCCAGCAGCTCGTCGGGGGTAGTGACCCAGTACTTC.

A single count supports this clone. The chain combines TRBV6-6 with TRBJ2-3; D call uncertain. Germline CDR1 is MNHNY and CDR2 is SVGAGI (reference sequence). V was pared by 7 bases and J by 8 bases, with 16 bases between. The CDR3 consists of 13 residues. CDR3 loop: CASNGQGVGTQYF. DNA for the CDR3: TGTGCCAGCAACGGTCAAGGTGTTGGTACGCAGTATTTT.

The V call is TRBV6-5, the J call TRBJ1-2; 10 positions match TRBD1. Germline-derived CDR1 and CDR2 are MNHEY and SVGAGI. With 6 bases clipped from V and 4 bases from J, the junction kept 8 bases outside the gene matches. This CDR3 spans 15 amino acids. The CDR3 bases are TGTGCCAGCAGCCGACCGGGACAGGGGTCCTATGGCTACACCTTC. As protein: CASSRPGQGSYGYTF.

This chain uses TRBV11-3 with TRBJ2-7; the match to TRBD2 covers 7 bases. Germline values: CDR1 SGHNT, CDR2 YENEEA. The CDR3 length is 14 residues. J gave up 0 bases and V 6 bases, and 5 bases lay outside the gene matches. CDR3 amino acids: CASSRTGGSYEQYF. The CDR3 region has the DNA TGTGCCAGCAGTCGGACGGGGGGCTCCTACGAGCAGTACTTC.

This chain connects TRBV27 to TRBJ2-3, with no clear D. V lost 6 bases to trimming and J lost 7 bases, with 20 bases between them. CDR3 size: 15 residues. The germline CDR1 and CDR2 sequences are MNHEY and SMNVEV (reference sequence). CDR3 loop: CASSLGRGVRNTQYF. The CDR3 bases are TGTGCCAGCAGCCTAGGACGAGGCGTGAGGAATACGCAGTATTTT.

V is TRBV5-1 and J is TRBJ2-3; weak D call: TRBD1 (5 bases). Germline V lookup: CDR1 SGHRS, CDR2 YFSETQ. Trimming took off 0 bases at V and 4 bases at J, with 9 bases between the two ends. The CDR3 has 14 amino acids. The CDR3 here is CASSLGGVADTQYF. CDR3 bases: TGCGCCAGCAGCTTGGGGGGCGTGGCAGATACGCAGTATTTT. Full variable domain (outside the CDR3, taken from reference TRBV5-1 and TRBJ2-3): KAGVTQTPRYLIKTRGQQVTLSCSPISGHRSVSWYQQTPGQGLQFLFEYFSETQRNKGNFPGRFSGRQFSNSRSEMNVSTLELGDSALYLCASSLGGVADTQYFGPGTRLTVL.

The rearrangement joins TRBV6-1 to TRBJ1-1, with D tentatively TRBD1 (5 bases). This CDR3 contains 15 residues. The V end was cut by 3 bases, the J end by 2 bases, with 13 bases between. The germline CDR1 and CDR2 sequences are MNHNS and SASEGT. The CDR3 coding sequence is TGTGCCAGCAGTGACCCGGGACGGAGAAACACTGAAGCTTTCTTT. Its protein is CASSDPGRRNTEAFF.

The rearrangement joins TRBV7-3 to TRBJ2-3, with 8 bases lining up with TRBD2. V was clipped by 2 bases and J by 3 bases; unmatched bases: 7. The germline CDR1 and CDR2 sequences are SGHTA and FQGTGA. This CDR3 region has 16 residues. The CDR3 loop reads CASSLEIAGQTDTQYF. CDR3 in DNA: TGTGCCAGCAGCTTAGAAATAGCGGGGCAGACAGATACGCAGTATTTT.

In DNA, the CDR3 is TGTGCCAGCAGCTTAGCTTCAGGAGGGGGTACTGAAGCTTTCTTT. Translating it yields CASSLASGGGTEAFF. The V and J genes are TRBV7-9 and TRBJ1-1; possibly TRBD1 for D (6 bases). There are 15 residues in the CDR3. The germline CDR1 and CDR2 sequences are SEHNR and FQNEAQ (reference sequence). The germline V and J ends were trimmed by 0 bases and 5 bases, with 13 bases remaining between them.

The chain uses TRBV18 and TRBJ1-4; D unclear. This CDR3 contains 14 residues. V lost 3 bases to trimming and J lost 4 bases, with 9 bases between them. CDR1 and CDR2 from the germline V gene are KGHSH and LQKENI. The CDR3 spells CASSPSGVNEKLFF. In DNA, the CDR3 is TGTGCCAGCTCACCGTCCGGGGTTAATGAAAAACTGTTTTTT.

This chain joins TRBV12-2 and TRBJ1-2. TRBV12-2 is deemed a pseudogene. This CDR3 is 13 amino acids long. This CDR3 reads CASRLGPLGGYTF. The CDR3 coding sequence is TGTGCAAGTCGCTTAGGACCTCTCGGTGGCTACACCTTC.

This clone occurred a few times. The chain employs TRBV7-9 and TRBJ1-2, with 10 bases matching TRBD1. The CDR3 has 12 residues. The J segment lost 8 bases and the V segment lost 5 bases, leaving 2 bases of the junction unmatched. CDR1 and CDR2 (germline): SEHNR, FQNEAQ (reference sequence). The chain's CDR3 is CASSLDRGGYTF. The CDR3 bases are TGTGCCAGCAGCCTGGACAGGGGGGGCTACACCTTC. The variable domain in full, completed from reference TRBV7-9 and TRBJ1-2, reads DTGVSQNPRHKITKRGQNVTFRCDPISEHNRLYWYRQTLGQGPEFLTYFQNEAQLEKSRLLSDRFSAERPKGSFSTLEIQRTEQGDSAMYLCASSLDRGGYTFGSGTRLTVV.

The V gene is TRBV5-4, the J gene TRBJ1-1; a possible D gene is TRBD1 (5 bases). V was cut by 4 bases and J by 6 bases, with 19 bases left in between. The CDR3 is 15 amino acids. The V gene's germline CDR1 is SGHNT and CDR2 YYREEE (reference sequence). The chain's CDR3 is CASSVTGGASAEAFF. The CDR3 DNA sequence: TGTGCCAGCAGCGTTACTGGAGGGGCGAGTGCTGAAGCTTTCTTT.

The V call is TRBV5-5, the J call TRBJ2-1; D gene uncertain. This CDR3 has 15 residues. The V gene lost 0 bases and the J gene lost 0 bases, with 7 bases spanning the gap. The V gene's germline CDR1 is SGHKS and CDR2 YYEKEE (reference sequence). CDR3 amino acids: CASSLGGDSYNEQFF. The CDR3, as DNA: TGTGCCAGCAGCTTGGGCGGAGACTCCTACAATGAGCAGTTCTTC.

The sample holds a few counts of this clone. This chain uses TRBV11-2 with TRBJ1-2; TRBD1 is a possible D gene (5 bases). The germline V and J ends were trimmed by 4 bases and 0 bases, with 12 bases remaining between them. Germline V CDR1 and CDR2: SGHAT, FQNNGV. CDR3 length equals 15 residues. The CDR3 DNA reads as TGTGCCAGCAGCTCCCGGGACGCCTCTAACTATGGCTACACCTTC. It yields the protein CASSSRDASNYGYTF. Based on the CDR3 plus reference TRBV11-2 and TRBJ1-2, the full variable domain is EAGVAQSPRYKIIEKRQSVAFWCNPISGHATLYWYQQILGQGPKLLIQFQNNGVVDDSQLPKDRFSAERLKGVDSTLKIQPAKLEDSAVYLCASSSRDASNYGYTFGSGTRLTVV.

The CDR3 DNA reads as TGTGCCAGCAGCCAAGGAATCTCTAATGAGCAGTTCTTC. As protein: CASSQGISNEQFF. The chain has TRBV4-2 and TRBJ2-1; no reliable D call. Trimming shortened V by 1 base and J by 7 bases, and 8 bases separated the two germline ends. CDR3 length: 13 residues. Germline V CDR1 and CDR2: LGHNA, YNFKEQ.

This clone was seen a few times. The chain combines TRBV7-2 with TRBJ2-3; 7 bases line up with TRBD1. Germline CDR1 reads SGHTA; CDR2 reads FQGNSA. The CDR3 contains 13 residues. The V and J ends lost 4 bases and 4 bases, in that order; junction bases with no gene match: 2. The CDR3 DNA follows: TGTGCCAGCAGCTACGACAGGGCAGATACGCAGTATTTT. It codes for CASSYDRADTQYF.

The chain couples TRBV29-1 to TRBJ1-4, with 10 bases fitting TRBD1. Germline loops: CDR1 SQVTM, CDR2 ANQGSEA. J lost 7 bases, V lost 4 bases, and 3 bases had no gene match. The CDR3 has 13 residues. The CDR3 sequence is CSVVGQGTEKLFF. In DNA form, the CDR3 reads TGCAGCGTTGTGGGACAGGGGACTGAAAAACTGTTTTTT.